This entry lists 13 T cell receptor beta chains sequenced from one sample in a study of blood T cell repertoires in COVID-19. Data came from immunoSEQ multiplex PCR; TCRdb stores just in-frame clones and leaves some out. The sample carries about 160,000 clones, over 70% recorded once. The sample taken for sequencing was peripheral blood. The receptors stem from a man between 65 and 85 years old with acute or convalescent COVID-19.

As regards this clone: This sample includes further DNA sequences coding for the same CDR3. The J gene is TRBJ2-5, the V gene TRBV7-6; D is unclear. CDR3 length: 11 amino acids. V was shortened by 5 bases and J by 5 bases, with 6 bases between the two germline ends. The germline gives CDR1 SGHVS, CDR2 FNYEAQ. As DNA, the CDR3 is TGTGCCAGCAGCCCAGGCGAGACCCAGTACTTC. Its translation is CASSPGETQYF.

This clone has a single count. V is TRBV10-3 and J is TRBJ1-2; possible D gene TRBD1, 6 bases. V dropped 2 bases and J dropped 3 bases, with 16 bases sitting between them. The CDR3 spans 16 residues. The germline V gene encodes CDR1 ENHRY and CDR2 SYGVKD. The CDR3 nucleotides are TGTGCCATCAGTGAGCCTCCGGGGGGGCGGGACTATGGCTACACCTTC. It yields the protein CAISEPPGGRDYGYTF.

The V call is TRBV5-4, the J call TRBJ1-3, with D possibly TRBD1 on 5 matching bases. The V gene's germline CDR1 is SGHNT and CDR2 YYREEE (reference sequence). Between the trimmed V and J ends, which lost 1 base and 8 bases, there was a span of 16 bases. The CDR3 contains 15 residues. The CDR3 DNA reads TGTGCCAGCAGCTTGCAGGCAGGGATGGTGGACACCATATATTTT. The encoded protein is CASSLQAGMVDTIYF.

The rearrangement links TRBV5-1 to TRBJ2-2; 7 nucleotides match TRBD1. This CDR3 is built from 17 residues. V gave up 4 bases and J gave up 0 bases; unmatched junction bases: 9. In germline, CDR1 is SGHRS, CDR2 YFSETQ. CDR3 bases: TGCGCCAGCAGCCGTGGCCTGGACAGGACGAACACCGGGGAGCTGTTTTTT. The encoded protein is CASSRGLDRTNTGELFF.

The V call is TRBV15, the J call TRBJ1-2; D is possibly TRBD1 (5 bases). Trimming took off 0 bases at V and 6 bases at J, with 11 bases between the two ends. This CDR3 is 14 amino acids long. In germline, CDR1 is LNHNV, CDR2 YYDKDF (reference sequence). CDR3: CATSRDRAVDGYTF. The CDR3 DNA reads TGTGCCACCAGCAGAGACAGGGCGGTCGATGGCTACACCTTC.

The chain has TRBV7-2 and TRBJ1-3; D is possibly TRBD1 (6 bases). This CDR3 is built from 13 residues. The ends were cut back, 7 bases at V and 0 bases at J, with 7 bases in the middle. Germline CDR1 and CDR2: SGHTA and FQGNSA. The CDR3 coding sequence is TGTGCCAGCAAAGGGGGCTCTGGAAACACCATATATTTT. Residues: CASKGGSGNTIYF.

The chain employs TRBV5-5 and TRBJ2-1; 10 nucleotides align to TRBD2. V trimming: 0 bases; J trimming: 7 bases; junction bases outside the gene matches: 4. The CDR3 has 15 residues. Germline assignment: CDR1 SGHKS and CDR2 YYEKEE (reference sequence). The CDR3 DNA reads TGTGCCAGCAGCTTGGAACTAGCGGGAAGGAATGAGCAGTTCTTC. Its protein product is CASSLELAGRNEQFF.

In its sample, this clone was seen a few times. The chain couples TRBV18 to TRBJ2-7; 8 nucleotides line up with TRBD1. V lost 6 bases, J lost 5 bases, and 12 bases stayed unmatched. This CDR3 is 15 amino acids long. The germline V gene has CDR1 KGHSH and CDR2 LQKENI. The CDR3 loop reads CASSPRQGKSDEQYF. The CDR3 nucleotides read TGTGCCAGCTCGCCAAGACAGGGGAAGTCGGACGAGCAGTACTTC.

The gene calls are TRBV11-2 and TRBJ2-1, with TRBD2 matching over 11 bases. CDR3 length equals 15 residues. CDR1 is SGHAT, CDR2 FQNNGV, per germline. V shed 5 bases and J 8 bases; nucleotides not matched to a gene: 8. The CDR3 region is CASSTVPGLADEQFF. The CDR3 nucleotides are TGTGCCAGCAGCACCGTCCCGGGACTAGCGGATGAGCAGTTCTTC.

This rearrangement joins TRBV29-1 to TRBJ1-2, with D possibly matching TRBD1 (6 bases). V lost 0 bases to trimming and J lost 0 bases, with 23 bases between them. Germline CDR1 reads SQVTM; CDR2 reads ANQGSEA. The CDR3 totals 19 residues. The CDR3 nucleotides are TGCAGCGTTGAAGAGTCGAAGTTGGACAGAGGACTAGCTAACTATGGCTACACCTTC. Protein product: CSVEESKLDRGLANYGYTF. The full variable domain, its missing parts supplied by reference TRBV29-1 and TRBJ1-2, is SAVISQKPSRDICQRGTSLTIQCQVDSQVTMMFWYRQQPGQSLTLIATANQGSEATYESGFVIDKFPISRPNLTFSTLTVSNMSPEDSSIYLCSVEESKLDRGLANYGYTFGSGTRLTVV.

This clone was detected only a few times. The chain uses TRBV5-5 and TRBJ2-7; D unresolved. The germline gives CDR1 SGHKS, CDR2 YYEKEE (reference sequence). This CDR3 has 15 amino acids. Trimming stripped 5 bases from V and 3 bases from J, with 18 bases between. The CDR3 DNA reads TGTGCCAGCAGTCTGGAGCCTCCTCCCCTCTACGAGCAGTACTTC. Protein: CASSLEPPPLYEQYF.

The V and J genes are TRBV19 and TRBJ2-2, with 10 bases lining up with TRBD1. With V trimmed by 6 bases and J by 7 bases, 14 bases remained unmatched. CDR1 is LNHDA and CDR2 is SQIVND in the germline V gene (reference sequence). This CDR3 has 17 residues. CDR3 nucleotides: TGTGCCAGTAGCACTAGACAGGGGGCGCAAATGTTCGGGGAGCTGTTTTTT. It is translated as CASSTRQGAQMFGELFF.

The genes are TRBV5-6 and TRBJ2-3; 9 positions agree with TRBD1. J lost 2 bases, V lost 2 bases, and 6 bases had no gene match. CDR3 length: 16 residues. The V gene's germline CDR1 is SGHDT and CDR2 YYEEEE. CDR3 sequence: CASSLSGTGYTDTQYF. CDR3 sequence (DNA): TGTGCCAGCAGCTTATCCGGGACAGGGTACACAGATACGCAGTATTTT.